This T cell receptor (beta chain) stems from a study of cytomegalovirus exposure and HLA in healthy donors. Study results and caveats: Most sequenced TCRs were rare (though some public TCRs occurred in many donors). Relative to equally common others, HLA-associated TCR beta chains showed greater clonal expansion in a later analysis.

In regard to this clone: The antigen remains unidentified.

The CDR3 sequence is 14 residues long. CDR1 and CDR2 from the germline V gene are MNHGY and SVAAGI. With V trimmed by 11 bases and J by 5 bases, 14 bases remained unmatched. Vbeta (60) and Jbeta (13) primers were used in the PCR. Using immunoSEQ multiplex PCR, the repertoire was profiled, and TCRdb retains in-frame clones only, with some absent. The sample consists of about 180,000 clones, 70% to 85% of them appearing once. The TCR originated in a man between 18 and 29 years old in good health and CMV-seronegative. The chain couples TRBV6-9 to TRBJ1-2; 7 positions match TRBD1. Source material: PBMCs. The CDR3 is CAPKSRQGLYGYTF. In DNA, the CDR3 is TGTGCCCCAAAATCCCGACAGGGTCTATATGGCTACACCTTC.